One and the same sample provided the 10 T cell receptor beta chains below, sequenced in a study of T cell clonotyping in hematopoietic cell transplantation. Sequencing used immunoSEQ multiplex PCR; TCRdb keeps in-frame clones, though not all of them. Of almost 3,000 clones listed, approximately 84% are singletons. This material consisted of peripheral blood mononuclear cells, taken 30 days after allogeneic stem cell transplant. All receptors derive from a male patient aged 60 to 75 who had an allogeneic stem cell transplant, so T cells may come from the graft donor. Some clones in this sample may be carry-over from other donors' samples.

A single count supports this clone. This rearrangement joins TRBV7-2 to TRBJ2-7, with 12 positions matching TRBD2. The CDR3 loop spans 15 amino acids. Germline V gene lookup returns CDR1 SGHTA and CDR2 FQGNSA. V was pared by 2 bases and J by 6 bases, with 5 bases of the junction left unmatched. DNA of the CDR3: TGTGCCAGCAGCTTATCGCTAGCGGGAGGGCTCGAGCAGTACTTC. Translated: CASSLSLAGGLEQYF.

The chain combines TRBV2 with TRBJ2-1; a weak D match, TRBD2 (6 bases). The germline V and J ends were trimmed by 6 bases and 3 bases, with 9 bases remaining between them. The CDR3 totals 13 residues. The V gene's germline CDR1 is SNHLY and CDR2 FYNNEI. The CDR3 sequence: CASRRGLYNEQFF. The CDR3 coding sequence is TGTGCCAGCAGGAGGGGACTCTACAATGAGCAGTTCTTC.

The J gene is TRBJ1-5, the V gene TRBV30; no reliable D call. V dropped 2 bases and J dropped 3 bases, with 8 bases sitting between them. Germline loops: CDR1 GTSNPN, CDR2 SVGIG (reference sequence). CDR3 length equals 13 residues. CDR3 sequence (DNA): TGTGCCTGGAGTCAGACCGTCAATCAGCCCCAGCATTTT. Translating gives CAWSQTVNQPQHF. The full variable domain, rest sourced from reference TRBV30 and TRBJ1-5, is SQTIHQWPATLVQPVGSPLSLECTVEGTSNPNLYWYRQAAGRGLQLLFYSVGIGQISSEVPQNLSASRPQDRQFILSSKKLLLSDSGFYLCAWSQTVNQPQHFGDGTRLSIL.

On this clone: The same CDR3 is also encoded by other DNA sequences in this sample. The CDR3 loop reads CASSVGSGTYEQYF. In nucleotides, the CDR3 is TGTGCCAGCAGCGTAGGTTCGGGAACCTACGAGCAGTACTTC. The rearrangement uses TRBV9 and TRBJ2-7, with D possibly TRBD2 on 5 matching bases. V dropped 0 bases and J dropped 2 bases, with 9 bases sitting between them. The CDR3 has 14 amino acids. From germline, CDR1 is SGDLS and CDR2 YYNGEE.

In nucleotides, the CDR3 is TGTGCCAGCAGTGAGTACAATGAGCAGTTCTTC. Encoded protein: CASSEYNEQFF. The chain carries TRBV25-1 and TRBJ2-1; the D is unclear. Per germline, CDR1 MGHDK and CDR2 SYGVNS. V was cut by 3 bases and J by 4 bases, with 1 base left in between. This CDR3 is 11 amino acids long.

This clone has just a few counts. V is TRBV27 and J is TRBJ2-7; 12 nucleotides line up with TRBD2. V trimming: 4 bases; J trimming: 2 bases; junction bases outside the gene matches: 0. The germline V gene encodes CDR1 MNHEY and CDR2 SMNVEV (reference sequence). The CDR3 contains 14 residues. Here the CDR3 DNA reads TGTGCCAGCAGTTGGACTAGCGGGACCTACGAGCAGTACTTC. Protein: CASSWTSGTYEQYF.

The chain couples TRBV27 to TRBJ1-1; the D is unclear. Germline assignment: CDR1 MNHEY and CDR2 SMNVEV (reference sequence). V was pared by 5 bases and J by 0 bases, with 10 bases between. This CDR3 is built from 14 residues. The CDR3: CASSGGRMNTEAFF. CDR3 coding DNA: TGTGCCAGCAGTGGAGGACGCATGAACACTGAAGCTTTCTTT.

As for this clone: An end of the junction differs from the germline gene, which may be a read error. The chain links TRBV6-5 to TRBJ2-7, with a tentative D call TRBD2 (5 bases). This CDR3 is built from 12 residues. Germline loops: CDR1 MNHEY, CDR2 SVGAGI. In DNA, the CDR3 is TGTGCCAGCAGTTACCTCGGACGGGGTGGTGACTTC. Residues: CASSYLGRGGDF.

Only a few counts were recorded for this clone. The chain recombines TRBV30 with TRBJ2-7; no reliable D call. V lost 3 bases to trimming and J lost 5 bases, with 8 bases between them. The CDR3 runs to 11 residues. Per the germline V gene, CDR1 is GTSNPN and CDR2 is SVGIG (reference sequence). The CDR3 here is CAWSGQNEQYF. CDR3 DNA sequence: TGTGCCTGGAGCGGCCAGAACGAGCAGTACTTC.

The rearrangement joins TRBV30 to TRBJ1-5; 7 bases agree with TRBD1. CDR3 length: 13 residues. Germline CDR1 is GTSNPN and CDR2 is SVGIG (reference sequence). The V segment lost 1 base and the J segment 5 bases; nucleotides outside the gene matches: 2. The CDR3, as DNA: TGTGCCTGGAGTGACAGGGGCGATCAGCCCCAGCATTTT. Encoded protein: CAWSDRGDQPQHF.